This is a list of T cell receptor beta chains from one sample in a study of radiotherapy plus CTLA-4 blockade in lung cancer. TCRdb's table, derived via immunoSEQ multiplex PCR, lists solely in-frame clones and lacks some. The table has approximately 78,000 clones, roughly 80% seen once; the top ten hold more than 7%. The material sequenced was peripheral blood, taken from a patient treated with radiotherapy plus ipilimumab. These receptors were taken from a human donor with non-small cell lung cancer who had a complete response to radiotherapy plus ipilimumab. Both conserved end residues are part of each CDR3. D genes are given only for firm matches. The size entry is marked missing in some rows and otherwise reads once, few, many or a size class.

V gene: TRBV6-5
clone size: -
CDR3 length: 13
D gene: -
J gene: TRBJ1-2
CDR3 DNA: TGTGCCAGCAGTTACCAAGGGGTGCAGGGCTACACCTTC
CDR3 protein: CASSYQGVQGYTF

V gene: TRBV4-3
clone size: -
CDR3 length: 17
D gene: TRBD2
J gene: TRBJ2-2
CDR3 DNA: TGCGCCAGCAGCCAAGGGACTAGCGGGGACTTCACCGGGGAGCTGTTTTTT
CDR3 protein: CASSQGTSGDFTGELFF

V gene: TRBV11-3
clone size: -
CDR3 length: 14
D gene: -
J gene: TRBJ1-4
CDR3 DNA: TGTGCCAGCAGCTCGGCGGAAAGAAATGAAAAACTGTTTTTT
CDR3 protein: CASSSAERNEKLFF

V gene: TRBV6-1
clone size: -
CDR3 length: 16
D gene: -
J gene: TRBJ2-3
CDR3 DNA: TGTGCCAGCAGTGCCCGAACAAAACCTAGCACAGATACGCAGTATTTT
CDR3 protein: CASSARTKPSTDTQYF

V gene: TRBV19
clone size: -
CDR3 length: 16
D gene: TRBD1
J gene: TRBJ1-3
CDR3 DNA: TGTGCCAGTAGTATTGGACAGGGAGCGTCCGGAAACACCATATATTTT
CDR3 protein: CASSIGQGASGNTIYF

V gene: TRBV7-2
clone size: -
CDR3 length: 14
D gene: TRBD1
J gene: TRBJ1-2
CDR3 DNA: TGTGCCAGCAGCCCCCGGACAGGTCGTTTCGGTTACACCTTC
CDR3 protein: CASSPRTGRFGYTF

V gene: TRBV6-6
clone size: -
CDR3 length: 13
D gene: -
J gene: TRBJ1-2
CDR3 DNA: TGTGCCAGCAAGGGCACCTCGGTCGTTGGCTACACCTTC
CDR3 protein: CASKGTSVVGYTF

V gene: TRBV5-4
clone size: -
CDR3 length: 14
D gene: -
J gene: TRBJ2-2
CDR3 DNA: TGTGCCAGCAGCTCACCGGGACGTAACGGGGAGCTGTTTTTT
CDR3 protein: CASSSPGRNGELFF

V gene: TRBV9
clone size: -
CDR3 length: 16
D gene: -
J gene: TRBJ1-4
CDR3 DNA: TGTGCCAGCAGCGTAGGGACAGCAGGATGGAATGAAAAACTGTTTTTT
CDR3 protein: CASSVGTAGWNEKLFF

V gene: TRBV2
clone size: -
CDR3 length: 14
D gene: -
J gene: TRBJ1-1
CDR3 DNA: TGTGCCAGCAGTTACAGCTACGCTGGGGGTGAAGCTTTCTTT
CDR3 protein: CASSYSYAGGEAFF

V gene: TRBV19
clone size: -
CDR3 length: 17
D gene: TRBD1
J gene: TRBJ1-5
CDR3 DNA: TGTGCCAGTACTCCCCGGGACAGGGGCGCGAGAAATCAGCCCCAGCATTTT
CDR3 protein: CASTPRDRGARNQPQHF

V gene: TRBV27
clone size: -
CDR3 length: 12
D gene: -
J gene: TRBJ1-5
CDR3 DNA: TGTGCCAGCAGGGAGGGGGAACAGCCCCAGCATTTT
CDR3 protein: CASREGEQPQHF

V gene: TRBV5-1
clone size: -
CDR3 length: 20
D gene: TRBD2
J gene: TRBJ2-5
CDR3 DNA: TGCGCCAGCAGCCCCCACCTCCGAGGACTAGCGGGGGGGCGCGAAGAGACCCAGTACTTC
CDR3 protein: CASSPHLRGLAGGREETQYF

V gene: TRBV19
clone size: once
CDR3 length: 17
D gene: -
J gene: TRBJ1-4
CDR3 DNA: TGTGCCAGTAGTAAGCGACTGGGGGGAGCAACTAATGAAAAACTGTTTTTT
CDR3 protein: CASSKRLGGATNEKLFF

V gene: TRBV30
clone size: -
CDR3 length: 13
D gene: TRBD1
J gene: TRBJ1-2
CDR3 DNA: TGTGCCTGGTACCGGGACAGACCCTATGGCTACACCTTC
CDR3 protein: CAWYRDRPYGYTF

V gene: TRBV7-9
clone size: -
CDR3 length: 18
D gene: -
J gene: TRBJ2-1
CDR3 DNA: TGTGCCAGCACCCAAAGGGCTAAAGGGGTTGGGTCCTACAATGAGCAGTTCTTC
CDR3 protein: CASTQRAKGVGSYNEQFF

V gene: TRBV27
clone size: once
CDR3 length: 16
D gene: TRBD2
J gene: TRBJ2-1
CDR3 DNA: TGTGCCAGCAGTTTATCTAGCGGGAGTTCCTACAATGAGCAGTTCTTC
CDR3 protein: CASSLSSGSSYNEQFF

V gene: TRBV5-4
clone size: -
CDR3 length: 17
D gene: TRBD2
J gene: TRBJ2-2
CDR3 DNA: TGTGCCAGCAGCTCGGGACTAGCGGGAGGGCTCACCGGGGAGCTGTTTTTT
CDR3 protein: CASSSGLAGGLTGELFF

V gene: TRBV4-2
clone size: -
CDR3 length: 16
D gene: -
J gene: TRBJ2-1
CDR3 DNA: TGTGCCAGCAGGCTGCGAGCAGCAGACTCCTACAATGAGCAGTTCTTC
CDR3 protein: CASRLRAADSYNEQFF

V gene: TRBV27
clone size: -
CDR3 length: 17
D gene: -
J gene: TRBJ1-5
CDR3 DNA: TGTGCCAGCAGTTTATCGCGCGCCATAGGACTGGATCAGCCCCAGCATTTT
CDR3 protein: CASSLSRAIGLDQPQHF

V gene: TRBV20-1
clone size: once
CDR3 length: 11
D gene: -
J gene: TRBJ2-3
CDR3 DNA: TGCAGTGCTGGCAGTACAGATACGCAGTATTTT
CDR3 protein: CSAGSTDTQYF

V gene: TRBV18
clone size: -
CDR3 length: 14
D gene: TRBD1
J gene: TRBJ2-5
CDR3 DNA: TGTGCCAGCTCACCCGGGACAGAGCAAGAGACCCAGTACTTC
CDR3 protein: CASSPGTEQETQYF

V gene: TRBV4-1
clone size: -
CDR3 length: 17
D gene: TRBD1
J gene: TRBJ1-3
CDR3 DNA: TGCGCCAGCAGCCAAGCCCCCCCGGGACAGGGAAGAAACACCATATATTTT
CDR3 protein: CASSQAPPGQGRNTIYF

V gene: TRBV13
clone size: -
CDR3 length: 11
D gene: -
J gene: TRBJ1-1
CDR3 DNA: TGTGCCAGCAGTTTGGGTACTGAAGCTTTCTTT
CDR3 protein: CASSLGTEAFF

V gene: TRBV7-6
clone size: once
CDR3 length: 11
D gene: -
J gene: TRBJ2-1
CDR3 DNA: TGTGCCAGCAGCCTCAGGGGTGAGCAGTTCTTC
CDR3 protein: CASSLRGEQFF

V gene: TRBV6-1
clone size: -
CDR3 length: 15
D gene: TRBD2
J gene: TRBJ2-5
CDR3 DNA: TGTGCCAGCAGTGACCAGACTAGCGGGGGAGAGACCCAGTACTTC
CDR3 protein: CASSDQTSGGETQYF

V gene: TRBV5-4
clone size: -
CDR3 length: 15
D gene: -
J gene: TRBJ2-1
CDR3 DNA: TGTGCCAGCAGCGCCCCTTGGTCGGCCTACAATGAGCAGTTCTTC
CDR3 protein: CASSAPWSAYNEQFF

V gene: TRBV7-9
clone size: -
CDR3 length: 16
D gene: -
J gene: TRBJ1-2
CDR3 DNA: TGTGCCAGCAGGCCCCCCCTTGGGTCGATTAACTATGGCTACACCTTC
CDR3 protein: CASRPPLGSINYGYTF

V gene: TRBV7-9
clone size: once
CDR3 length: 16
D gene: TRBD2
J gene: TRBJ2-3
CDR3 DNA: TGTGCCAGCAGCTCCCAGATCGGCGGGAGGGCAGATACGCAGTATTTT
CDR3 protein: CASSSQIGGRADTQYF

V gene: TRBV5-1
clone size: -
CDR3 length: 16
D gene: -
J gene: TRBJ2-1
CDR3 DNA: TGCGCCAGCAGCTTGCGGGCAGTGAGCTCCTACAATGAGCAGTTCTTC
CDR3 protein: CASSLRAVSSYNEQFF

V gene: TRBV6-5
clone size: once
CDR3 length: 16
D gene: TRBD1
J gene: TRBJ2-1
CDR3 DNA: TGTGCCAGCAGTTACGGGGGACAGGTCGGGTCTAATGAGCAGTTCTTC
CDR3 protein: CASSYGGQVGSNEQFF

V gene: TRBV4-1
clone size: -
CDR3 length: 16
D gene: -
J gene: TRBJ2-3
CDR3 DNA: TGCGCCAGCAGCCAAGATCGGGGTTTTGGCACAGATACGCAGTATTTT
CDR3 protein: CASSQDRGFGTDTQYF

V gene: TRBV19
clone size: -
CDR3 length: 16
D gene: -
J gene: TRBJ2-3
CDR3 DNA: TGTGCCAGTAGTCCCATGGGGGGGGCTAGCACAGATACGCAGTATTTT
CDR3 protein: CASSPMGGASTDTQYF

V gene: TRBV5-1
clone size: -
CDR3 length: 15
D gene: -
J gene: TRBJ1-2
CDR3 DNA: TGCGCCAGCGCCGGACTTCCAGGGGTATCCTATGGCTACACCTTC
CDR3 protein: CASAGLPGVSYGYTF

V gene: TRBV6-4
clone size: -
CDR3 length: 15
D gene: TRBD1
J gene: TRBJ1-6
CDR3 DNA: TGTGCCAGCAGTGACTCGACAGGGAATAATTCACCCCTCCACTTT
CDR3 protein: CASSDSTGNNSPLHF

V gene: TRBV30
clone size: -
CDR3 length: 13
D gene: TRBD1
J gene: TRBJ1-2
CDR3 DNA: TGTGCCTGGAGACCTGGGACAGCTTATGGCTACACCTTC
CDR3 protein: CAWRPGTAYGYTF

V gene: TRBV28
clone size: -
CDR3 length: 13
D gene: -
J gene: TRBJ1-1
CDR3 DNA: TGTGCCAGCAGTTTATCAGGGAGGACTGAAGCTTTCTTT
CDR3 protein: CASSLSGRTEAFF

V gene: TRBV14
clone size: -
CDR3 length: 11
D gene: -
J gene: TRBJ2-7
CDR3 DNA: TGTGCCAGCAGCCGTCTGAACGAGCAGTACTTC
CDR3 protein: CASSRLNEQYF

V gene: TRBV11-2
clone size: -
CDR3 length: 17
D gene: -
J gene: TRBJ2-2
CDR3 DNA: TGTGCCAGCAGCTTAATTTGGTTTAGGGTTAAGACCGGGGAGCTGTTTTTT
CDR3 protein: CASSLIWFRVKTGELFF

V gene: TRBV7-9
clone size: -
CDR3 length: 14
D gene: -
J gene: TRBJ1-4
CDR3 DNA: TGTGCCAGCAGCTTAGCTCCGGAAAATGAAAAACTGTTTTTT
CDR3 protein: CASSLAPENEKLFF

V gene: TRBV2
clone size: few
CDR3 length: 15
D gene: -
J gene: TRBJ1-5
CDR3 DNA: TGTGCCAGCAGCCTCAGACAGAACCTCAATCAGCCCCAGCATTTT
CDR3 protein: CASSLRQNLNQPQHF

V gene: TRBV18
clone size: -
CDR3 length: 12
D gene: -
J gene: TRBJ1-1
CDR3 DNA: TGTGCCAGCTCACCTTCTCAAAAAGGGGCTTTCTTT
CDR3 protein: CASSPSQKGAFF

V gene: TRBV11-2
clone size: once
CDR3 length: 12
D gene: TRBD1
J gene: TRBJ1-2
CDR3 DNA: TGTGCCAGCAGATCGGACAGGGTTGGCTACACCTTC
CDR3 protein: CASRSDRVGYTF

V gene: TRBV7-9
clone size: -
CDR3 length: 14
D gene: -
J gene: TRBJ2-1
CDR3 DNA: TGTGCCAGCAGCTTAGAAGGTTTACAGACAAAGCAGTTCTTC
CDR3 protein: CASSLEGLQTKQFF

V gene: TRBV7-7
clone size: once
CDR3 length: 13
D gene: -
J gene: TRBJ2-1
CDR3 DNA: TGTGCTAGCAGCTCCTCCTCTGGCGATGAGCAGTTCTTC
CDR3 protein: CASSSSSGDEQFF

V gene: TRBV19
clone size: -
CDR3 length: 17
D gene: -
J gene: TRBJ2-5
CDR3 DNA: TGTGCCAGTAGTATAGTTTGGTTGAGGACAGCTGGGGAGACCCAGTACTTC
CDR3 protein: CASSIVWLRTAGETQYF

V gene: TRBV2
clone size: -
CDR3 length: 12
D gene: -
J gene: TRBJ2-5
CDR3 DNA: TGTGCCAGCAGTGCGGGGGAAGAGACCCAGTACTTC
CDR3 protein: CASSAGEETQYF

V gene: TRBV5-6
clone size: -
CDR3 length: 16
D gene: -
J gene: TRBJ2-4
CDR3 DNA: TGTGCCAGCAGCTTGGCTGGGCAACCGGCCAAAAACATTCAGTACTTC
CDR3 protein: CASSLAGQPAKNIQYF

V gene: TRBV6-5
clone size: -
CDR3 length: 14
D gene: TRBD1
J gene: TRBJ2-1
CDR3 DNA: TGTGCCAGCAGTAGGGGACAGGTGGATGTCAAGCAGTTCTTC
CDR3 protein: CASSRGQVDVKQFF

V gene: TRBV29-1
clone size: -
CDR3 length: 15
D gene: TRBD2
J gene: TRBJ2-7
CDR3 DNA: TGCAGCGTTGAAGGGGATCGCTCCGGGGGGAACGAGCAGTACTTC
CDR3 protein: CSVEGDRSGGNEQYF

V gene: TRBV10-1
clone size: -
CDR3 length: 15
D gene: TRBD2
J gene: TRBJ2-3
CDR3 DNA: TGCGCCAGCAGTGATCTTCTAGCGGGAGAAGATACGCAGTATTTT
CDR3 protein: CASSDLLAGEDTQYF

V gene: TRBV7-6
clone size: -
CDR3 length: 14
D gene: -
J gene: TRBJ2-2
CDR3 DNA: TGTGCCAGCAGCTTAGCCCCCTCCACCGGGGAGCTGTTTTTT
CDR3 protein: CASSLAPSTGELFF

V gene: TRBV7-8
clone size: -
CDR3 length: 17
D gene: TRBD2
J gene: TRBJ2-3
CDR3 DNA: TGTGCCAGCAGCATACTAGCGGGAGGGAGTGGGACAGATACGCAGTATTTT
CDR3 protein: CASSILAGGSGTDTQYF

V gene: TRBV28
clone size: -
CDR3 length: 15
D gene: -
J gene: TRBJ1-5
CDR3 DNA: TGTGCCAGCAGTCTACTGGCGATGAGCAATCAGCCCCAGCATTTT
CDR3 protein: CASSLLAMSNQPQHF

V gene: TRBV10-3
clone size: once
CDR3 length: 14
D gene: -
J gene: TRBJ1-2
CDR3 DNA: TGTGCCATTGGAGGGGCAGAAACTAACTATGGCTACACCTTC
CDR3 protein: CAIGGAETNYGYTF